One and the same sample provided the 2 T cell receptor beta chains below, sequenced in a study of blood T cells in healthy people across ages. Combining a sample-barcoded 5' primer with a J-beta primer mix, a second PCR ran for about 7 to 11 cycles. Each CDR3 protein is one row after TCRdb ran MiXCR on the 5' RACE reads. The sample holds about 680,000 distinct CDR3 sequences, 45% to 50% seen once. The specimen sequenced was blood. These receptors were obtained from a woman in her sixties in good health.

This clonotype has a handful of counts. The rearrangement uses TRBV29-1 and TRBJ1-2, with D possibly matching TRBD1 (5 bases). Trimming stripped 3 bases from V and 4 bases from J, with 9 bases between. There are 12 residues in the CDR3. Germline-derived CDR1 and CDR2 are SQVTM and ANQGSEA. The CDR3 DNA sequence: TGCAGCGTTGAGGCAGGGTCCTATGGCTACACCTTC. It codes for CSVEAGSYGYTF.

This clonotype was seen more than once but under ten times. V and J are TRBV29-1 and TRBJ2-5; 11 bases fit TRBD2. The DNA matches TRBJ2-7 better at its end, which makes the J call doubtful. The germline gives CDR1 SQVTM, CDR2 ANQGSEA. This CDR3 region has 12 residues. CDR3 residues: CSILTSGTEQYF. CDR3 in DNA: TGCAGCATCCTGACTAGCGGGACCGAGCAGTACTTC.